A single sample gave rise to the 2 T cell receptor beta chains below, sequenced in a study of cytomegalovirus exposure and HLA in healthy donors. Amplification used 60 Vbeta primers and 13 Jbeta primers. The protocol was immunoSEQ multiplex PCR, while the TCRdb copy is restricted to in-frame clones and leaves out a portion. The table lists roughly 190,000 clones, 77% of them singletons. The source material was PBMCs. The source of these receptors is a woman in her 30s in good health and CMV-seropositive.

The rearrangement joins TRBV7-9 to TRBJ2-1; D is perhaps TRBD2 (5 bases). V dropped 2 bases and J dropped 10 bases, with 18 bases sitting between them. The CDR3 length is 15 residues. The germline CDR1 and CDR2 sequences are SEHNR and FQNEAQ (reference sequence). The CDR3 DNA sequence: TGTGCCAGCAGCTTACCCGGACTCGGGTTCGCGGAGCAGTTCTTC. Its protein product is CASSLPGLGFAEQFF.

This chain links TRBV6-5 with TRBJ1-1; D possibly corresponds to TRBD1 (5 bases). Trimming took off 7 bases at V and 5 bases at J, with 14 bases between the two ends. The CDR3 spans 13 residues. Germline V gives CDR1 MNHEY, CDR2 SVGAGI. The CDR3, as DNA: TGTGCCAGCATCCCGGGGGGGAGAACTGAAGCTTTCTTT. Amino acids: CASIPGGRTEAFF.